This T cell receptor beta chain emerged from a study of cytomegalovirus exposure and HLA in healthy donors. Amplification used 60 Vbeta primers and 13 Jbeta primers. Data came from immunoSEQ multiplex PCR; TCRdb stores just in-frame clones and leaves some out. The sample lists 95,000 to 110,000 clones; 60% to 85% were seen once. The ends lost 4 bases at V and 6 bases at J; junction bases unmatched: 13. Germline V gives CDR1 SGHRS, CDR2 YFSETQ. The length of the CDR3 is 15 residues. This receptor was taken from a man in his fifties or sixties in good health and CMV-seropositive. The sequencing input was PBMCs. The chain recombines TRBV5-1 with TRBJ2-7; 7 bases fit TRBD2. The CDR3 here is CASSQSGATVGEQYF. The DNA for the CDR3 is TGCGCCAGCAGCCAAAGCGGGGCAACAGTCGGCGAGCAGTACTTC.